These T cell receptor beta chains were read from a single sample in a study of T cell responses to AZD1222 COVID-19 vaccine. Only in-frame clones appear in the TCRdb table, and some are missing; sequencing was by immunoSEQ multiplex PCR. Among some 120,000 clones listed, around 90% were seen once. The sequencing used peripheral blood, collected on day 0 of AZD1222 vaccination. These TCRs come from an adult in good health. Each CDR3 is given with its conserved first and last residue. D genes are given only for firm matches. For some rows the clone size is stated as once, few or many, or as a class when expanded; others skip it.

V gene	D gene	clone size	J gene	CDR3 DNA	CDR3 protein
TRBV9	TRBD1	NA	TRBJ2-3	TGTGCCAGCAGCGTAGCTACGAACCAGGGGGCAGCTAGCACAGATACGCAGTATTTT	CASSVATNQGAASTDTQYF
TRBV9	NA	NA	TRBJ1-3	TGTGCCAGCAGCGTTAGGCTTACTGGAAACACCATATATTTT	CASSVRLTGNTIYF
TRBV24-1	NA	NA	TRBJ2-5	TGTGCCACCAGTGATTTCCGGGAGACCCAGTACTTC	CATSDFRETQYF
TRBV7-6	NA	NA	TRBJ2-3	TGTGCCAGCAGCTTAGCGTACGGAAAAGGCACAGATACGCAGTATTTT	CASSLAYGKGTDTQYF
TRBV3-1/TRBV3-2	TRBD1	NA	TRBJ1-5	TGTGCCAGCAGCCAGACAGGGGAGAATCAGCCCCAGCATTTT	CASSQTGENQPQHF
TRBV5-1	NA	NA	TRBJ1-2	TGCGCCAGCAGCGTGACCCCGACAGTTTCCGACTATGGCTACACCTTC	CASSVTPTVSDYGYTF
TRBV2	NA	once	TRBJ1-2	TGTGCCAGCAGTCCAGGGCGACAATACTATGGCTACACCTTC	CASSPGRQYYGYTF
TRBV5-8	NA	NA	TRBJ2-5	TGTGCCAGCAGCGGATACAGGGTACTCCAAGAGACCCAGTACTTC	CASSGYRVLQETQYF
TRBV19	NA	NA	TRBJ1-1	TGTGCCAGTAGTATAGACTACAGCACTGAAGCTTTCTTT	CASSIDYSTEAFF
TRBV6-5	TRBD1	NA	TRBJ1-5	TGTGCCACCAGCGGGGGCAGGGGGTTTCAGCCCCAGCATTTT	CATSGGRGFQPQHF
TRBV6-5	NA	NA	TRBJ2-7	TGTGCCAGCAGTTACTCGAGTAGAGGTAATGGATACGAGCAGTACTTC	CASSYSSRGNGYEQYF
TRBV7-9	NA	NA	TRBJ1-6	TGTGCCAGCAGCGCCGAATTGTGGACCGCACCCCTCCACTTT	CASSAELWTAPLHF
TRBV19	TRBD1	NA	TRBJ1-1	TGTGCCAGTACCGATGGGGGACAGGGAGGGCTTTGGAGCACTGAAGCTTTCTTT	CASTDGGQGGLWSTEAFF
TRBV7-9	TRBD2	NA	TRBJ2-7	TGTGCCAGCAGCTTAGCGGGGGGGAGCCGCTCCTACGAGCAGTACTTC	CASSLAGGSRSYEQYF
TRBV9	NA	NA	TRBJ2-1	TGTGCCAGCAGCGTACTTTCCGGTGGTTCCTACAATGAGCAGTTCTTC	CASSVLSGGSYNEQFF
TRBV29-1	TRBD1	NA	TRBJ1-5	TGCAGCGTTCCCGGGACAGAGAGCAATCAGCCCCAGCATTTT	CSVPGTESNQPQHF
TRBV6-5	TRBD1	NA	TRBJ2-7	TGTGCCAGCAGTTACAGCCGGACAGGGCACGAGCAGTACTTC	CASSYSRTGHEQYF
TRBV19	NA	NA	TRBJ2-3	TGTGCCAGTAGTATTTCGAGGATAAGGCCGTGGGCAGATACGCAGTATTTT	CASSISRIRPWADTQYF
TRBV6-5	NA	NA	TRBJ2-1	TGTGCCAGCCTAAGGGGGAGCGGAACCTACAATGAGCAGTTCTTC	CASLRGSGTYNEQFF
TRBV19	NA	once	TRBJ2-2	TGTGCCAGTAGTATAGACCTACCAGGGACCGGGGAGCTGTTTTTT	CASSIDLPGTGELFF
TRBV19	NA	NA	TRBJ1-1	TGTGCCAGTATTGGAGGCACTGAAGCTTTCTTT	CASIGGTEAFF
TRBV7-3	TRBD2	NA	TRBJ2-3	TGTGCCAGCAGCGGAGCGGGAGGGGTCGCAGATACGCAGTATTTT	CASSGAGGVADTQYF
TRBV5-4	NA	NA	TRBJ2-2	TGTGCCAGCAGCTTAGACGTCTTACGGACCAGGTCTACGAACACCGGGGAGCTGTTTTTT	CASSLDVLRTRSTNTGELFF
TRBV6-2/TRBV6-3	NA	NA	TRBJ2-2	TGTGCCAGCAGTTACGTGGAGGACACCGGGGAGCTGTTTTTT	CASSYVEDTGELFF
TRBV5-1	NA	NA	TRBJ1-2	TGCGCCAGCAGCGTTTCGGAGGCGCCGGGCTATGGCTACACCTTC	CASSVSEAPGYGYTF
TRBV9	TRBD1	NA	TRBJ1-3	TGTGCCAGCAGCGGGACAGGAGGAAACACCATATATTTT	CASSGTGGNTIYF
TRBV30	TRBD1	NA	TRBJ1-1	TGTGCCTGGAGTGGGGGACAGTTATGGTCTTTCTTT	CAWSGGQLWSFF
TRBV12-5	TRBD1	NA	TRBJ1-6	TGTGCTAGTGGCCCGGGACAGAGGCTACCCCTCCACTTT	CASGPGQRLPLHF
TRBV4-2	NA	NA	TRBJ1-5	TGTGCCAGCAGCCAAGTACCGGGACATTATAGCAATCAGCCCCAGCATTTT	CASSQVPGHYSNQPQHF
TRBV12-3/TRBV12-4	NA	NA	TRBJ2-7	TGTGCCAGCAGCAAGACTGGTACCTACGAGCAGTACTTC	CASSKTGTYEQYF
TRBV4-2	NA	NA	TRBJ2-1	TGTGCCAGCAGCCAAGCTGCGGAACTGAGCTCCTACAATGAGCAGTTCTTC	CASSQAAELSSYNEQFF
TRBV5-1	NA	NA	TRBJ2-1	TGCGCCAGCAGGATAGGGGGTCGACTTACAAACAATGAGCAGTTCTTC	CASRIGGRLTNNEQFF
TRBV5-5	NA	NA	TRBJ2-1	TGTGCCAGCAGCCCTTTTGCTCGGCTATCATCCTACAATGAGCAGTTCTTC	CASSPFARLSSYNEQFF
TRBV12-3/TRBV12-4	TRBD2	NA	TRBJ2-3	TGTGCCAGCAGTCCGACTAGCTTCGATACGCAGTATTTT	CASSPTSFDTQYF
TRBV15	TRBD1	NA	TRBJ1-5	TGTGCCACCAGCAGAGATCTCCAGGACAGGGGAGGTCAGCCCCAGCATTTT	CATSRDLQDRGGQPQHF
TRBV29-1	NA	NA	TRBJ2-3	TGCAGTGCCCGGACAGATACGCAGTATTTT	CSARTDTQYF
TRBV5-1	NA	once	TRBJ1-2	TGCGCCAGCAGGGAGTTTGGGGCCTCAGCCTATGGCTACACCTTC	CASREFGASAYGYTF
TRBV5-4	TRBD1	NA	TRBJ1-4	TGTGCCAGCAGCTACGCCGACAGGGTGGATGAAAAACTGTTTTTT	CASSYADRVDEKLFF
TRBV18	NA	NA	TRBJ2-5	TGTGCCAGCTCACCGAACACTCAAGAGACCCAGTACTTC	CASSPNTQETQYF
TRBV6-6	NA	NA	TRBJ2-7	TGTGCCAGCAGTCCCACGGTCCGGGTTGACGGAAACTCCTACGAGCAGTACTTC	CASSPTVRVDGNSYEQYF
TRBV7-8	NA	NA	TRBJ2-3	TGTGCCAGCAGCCGCGGGCGTAGTAGTCCAGATACGCAGTATTTT	CASSRGRSSPDTQYF
TRBV5-6	NA	NA	TRBJ2-1	TGTGCCAGCAGCTTTTGGGACCGGGGAGCTGAGCAGTTCTTC	CASSFWDRGAEQFF
TRBV19	NA	NA	TRBJ1-5	TGTGCCAGTAGTATTGTAGACAATCAGCCCCAGCATTTT	CASSIVDNQPQHF
TRBV5-1	NA	once	TRBJ1-1	TGCGCCAGCAGCTTGGACAGTCAGAACACTGAAGCTTTCTTT	CASSLDSQNTEAFF
TRBV15	NA	NA	TRBJ1-3	TGTGCCACCAGCAGAGATAGGGGTCCTGGAAACACCATATATTTT	CATSRDRGPGNTIYF
TRBV10-3	NA	NA	TRBJ2-2	TGTGCCATCAGTGAGTCGCTACCGGGAGAGCCCGGGGAGCTGTTTTTT	CAISESLPGEPGELFF
TRBV7-9	NA	NA	TRBJ1-2	TGTGCCAGCAGCTCATTGGCACAGCGCTACACCTTC	CASSSLAQRYTF
TRBV7-9	TRBD2	NA	TRBJ2-1	TGTGCCAGCAGCTTAGGGCGGGAGATCAATGAGCAGTTCTTC	CASSLGREINEQFF
TRBV18	NA	NA	TRBJ1-4	TGTGCCAGCTCACCGGGTAATGAAAAACTGTTTTTT	CASSPGNEKLFF
TRBV2	TRBD2	NA	TRBJ2-3	TGTGCCAGCAGGGGGGGGACTCCCACAGATACGCAGTATTTT	CASRGGTPTDTQYF
TRBV4-3	TRBD2	few	TRBJ2-2	TGCGCCAGCAGCCCCGGACTAGAAACCGGGGAGCTGTTTTTT	CASSPGLETGELFF
TRBV13	TRBD2	many	TRBJ2-7	TGTGCCAGCAGCCCCCCGGGTAGCGGGAGTCGCGAGCAGTACTTC	CASSPPGSGSREQYF
TRBV27	NA	NA	TRBJ1-3	TGTGCCAGTAGACCGGCGGGAGGAAACACCATATATTTT	CASRPAGGNTIYF
TRBV6-5	NA	NA	TRBJ1-3	TGTGCCAGCAGTTACGCCGGGCAGAACTCTGGAAACACCATATATTTT	CASSYAGQNSGNTIYF
TRBV11-3	TRBD1	NA	TRBJ1-1	TGTGCCAGCAGCACTGGACAGGGGGACACTGAAGCTTTCTTT	CASSTGQGDTEAFF